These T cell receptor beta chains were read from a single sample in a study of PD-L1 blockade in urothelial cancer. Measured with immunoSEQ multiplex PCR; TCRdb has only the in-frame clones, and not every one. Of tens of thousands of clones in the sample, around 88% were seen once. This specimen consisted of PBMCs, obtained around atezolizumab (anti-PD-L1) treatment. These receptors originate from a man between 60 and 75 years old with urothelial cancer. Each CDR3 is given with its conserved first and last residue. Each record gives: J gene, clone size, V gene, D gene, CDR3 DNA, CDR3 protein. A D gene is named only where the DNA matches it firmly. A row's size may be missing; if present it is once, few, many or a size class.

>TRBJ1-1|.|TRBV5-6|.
TGTGCCAGCAGCTTGGCGGCGGGCTTGGCTTTCTTT
CASSLAAGLAFF
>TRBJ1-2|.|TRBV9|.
TGTGCCAGCAGCCCCGGACTGATGCTTGGCTACACCTTC
CASSPGLMLGYTF
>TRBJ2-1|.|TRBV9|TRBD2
TGTGCCAGCAGCGGCTTAGCGGGGGCCCGGGGTGAGCAGTTCTTC
CASSGLAGARGEQFF
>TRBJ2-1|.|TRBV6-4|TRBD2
TGTGCCAGCAGTGTGGGGACTAGCGGGGATGAGCAGTTCTTC
CASSVGTSGDEQFF
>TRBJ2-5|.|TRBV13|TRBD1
TGTGCCAGCAGCCTAGACAGGGTGTATCAAGAGACCCAGTACTTC
CASSLDRVYQETQYF
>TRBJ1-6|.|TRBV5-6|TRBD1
TGTGCCAGCAGCTCCCAGACAGGGAGGAATTCACCCCTCCACTTT
CASSSQTGRNSPLHF
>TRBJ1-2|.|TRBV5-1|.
TGCGCCAGCAGCACCGGGAACCCAACCTCTAACTATGGCTACACCTTC
CASSTGNPTSNYGYTF
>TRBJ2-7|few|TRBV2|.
TGTGCCAGCAGGTATAACAGGGTACGCTCCTACGAGCAGTACTTC
CASRYNRVRSYEQYF
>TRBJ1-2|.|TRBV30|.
TGTGCCTGGAGTCTGGCAGGCTATGGCTACACCTTC
CAWSLAGYGYTF
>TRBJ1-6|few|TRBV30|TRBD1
TGTGCCAGTGGGACAGGGCTTAATTCACCCCTCCACTTT
CASGTGLNSPLHF
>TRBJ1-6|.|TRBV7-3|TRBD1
TGTGCCAGCAGCTCGACAGGGAATTCACCCCTCCACTTT
CASSSTGNSPLHF
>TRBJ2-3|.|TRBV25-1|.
TGTGCCAGCCGAGGGTTAGGAGATACGCAGTATTTT
CASRGLGDTQYF
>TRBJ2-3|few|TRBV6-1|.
TGTGCCAGCAGTACCAGGGGTGGCACAGATACGCAGTATTTT
CASSTRGGTDTQYF
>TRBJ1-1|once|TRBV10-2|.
TGCGCCAGCATTGGGACAACGTCGGTCGAAGCTTTCTTT
CASIGTTSVEAFF
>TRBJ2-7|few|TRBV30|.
TGTGCCTGGATGGTGACTGGATACGAGCAGTACTTC
CAWMVTGYEQYF